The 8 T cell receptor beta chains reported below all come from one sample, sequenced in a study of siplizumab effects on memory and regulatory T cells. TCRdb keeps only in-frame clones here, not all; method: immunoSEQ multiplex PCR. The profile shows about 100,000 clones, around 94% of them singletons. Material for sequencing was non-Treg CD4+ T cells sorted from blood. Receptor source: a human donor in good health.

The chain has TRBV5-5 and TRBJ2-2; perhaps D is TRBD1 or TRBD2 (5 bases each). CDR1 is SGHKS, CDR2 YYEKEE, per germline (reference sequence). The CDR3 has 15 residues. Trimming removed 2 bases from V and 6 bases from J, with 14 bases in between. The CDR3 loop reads CASSFMQGRAGELFF. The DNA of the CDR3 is TGTGCCAGCAGCTTCATGCAGGGACGGGCCGGGGAGCTGTTTTTT. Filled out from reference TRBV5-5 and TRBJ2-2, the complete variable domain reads DAGVTQSPTHLIKTRGQQVTLRCSPISGHKSVSWYQQVLGQGPQFIFQYYEKEERGRGNFPDRFSARQFPNYSSELNVNALLLGDSALYLCASSFMQGRAGELFFGEGSRLTVL.

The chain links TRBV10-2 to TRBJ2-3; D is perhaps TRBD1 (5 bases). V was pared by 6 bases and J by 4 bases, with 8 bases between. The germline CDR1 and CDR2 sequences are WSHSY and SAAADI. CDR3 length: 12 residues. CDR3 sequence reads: CASSRAADTQYF. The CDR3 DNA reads TGCGCCAGCAGCAGGGCCGCAGATACGCAGTATTTT.

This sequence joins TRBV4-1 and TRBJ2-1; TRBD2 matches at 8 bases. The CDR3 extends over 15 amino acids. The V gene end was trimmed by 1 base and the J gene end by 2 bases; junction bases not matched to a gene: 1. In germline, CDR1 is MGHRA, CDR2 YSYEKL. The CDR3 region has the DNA TGCGCCAGCAGCCAAGGCGGGAGGACCTACAATGAGCAGTTCTTC. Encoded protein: CASSQGGRTYNEQFF.

The CDR3 reads CASTEQGLRGNEQFF. CDR3 nucleotide sequence: TGTGCCAGCACCGAACAGGGGCTCAGGGGAAATGAGCAGTTCTTC. The V gene is TRBV27, the J gene TRBJ2-1, with TRBD1 identical over 7 bases. In germline, CDR1 is MNHEY, CDR2 SMNVEV (reference sequence). J gave up 7 bases and V 7 bases, and 13 bases lay outside the gene matches. The CDR3 spans 15 residues.

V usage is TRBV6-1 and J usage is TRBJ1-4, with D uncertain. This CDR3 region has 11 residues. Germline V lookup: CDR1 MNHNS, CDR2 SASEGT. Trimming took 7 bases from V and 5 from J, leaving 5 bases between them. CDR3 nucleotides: TGTGCCAGCATGCGAAATGAAAAACTGTTTTTT. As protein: CASMRNEKLFF.

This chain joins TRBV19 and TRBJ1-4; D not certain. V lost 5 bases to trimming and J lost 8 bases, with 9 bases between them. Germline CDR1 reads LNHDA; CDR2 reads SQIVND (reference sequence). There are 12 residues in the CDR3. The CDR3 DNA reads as TGTGCCAGTAGTCTCGAGGTCGAAAAACTGTTTTTT. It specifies CASSLEVEKLFF.

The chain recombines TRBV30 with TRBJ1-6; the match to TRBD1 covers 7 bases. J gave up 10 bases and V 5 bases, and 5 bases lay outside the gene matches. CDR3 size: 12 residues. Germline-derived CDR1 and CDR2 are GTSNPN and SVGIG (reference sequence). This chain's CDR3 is CAWDRVQSPLHF. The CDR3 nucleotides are TGTGCCTGGGACAGGGTACAATCACCCCTCCACTTT.

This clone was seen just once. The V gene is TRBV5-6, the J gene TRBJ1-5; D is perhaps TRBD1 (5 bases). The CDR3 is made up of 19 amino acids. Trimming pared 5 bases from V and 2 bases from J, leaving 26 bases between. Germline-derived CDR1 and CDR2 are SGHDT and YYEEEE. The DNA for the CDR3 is TGTGCCAGCAGTTTGACACTGGAAGGGGATAAAAAGGGCAATCAGCCCCAGCATTTT. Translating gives CASSLTLEGDKKGNQPQHF.